By frequency in the sample, the clone carrying this TCR beta chain is medium-sized. This beta chain lies outside the target of a library built for alpha chains; its clone size means little. This sample's time point: sample taken at primary tumor resection. The donors comprised some 72 untreated early-stage non-small cell lung cancer patients. Whole RNA came from tumor, nontumor lung or frozen PBMC and was sequenced without being sorted. Each molecule of TCR cDNA was tagged with one unique molecular identifier. TCRdb passed the 5' RACE reads through MiXCR, listing each CDR3 protein once. This table holds some 6,100 distinct CDR3 sequences, around 13% found once. This CDR3 spans 15 amino acids. Trimming stripped 4 bases from V and 1 base from J, with 8 bases between. Germline V gives CDR1 SEHNR, CDR2 FQNEAQ (reference sequence). The sample belongs to a study of spatial heterogeneity in lung cancer.

The sequencing here drew on lung tissue, taken at surgery. The chain has TRBV7-9 and TRBJ2-6; no clear D gene. The receptor comes from a human donor with early-stage non-small cell lung cancer. The DNA for the CDR3 is TGTGCCAGCAGCTCCGGTAATTCTGGGGCCAACGTCCTGACTTTC. It yields the protein CASSSGNSGANVLTF.